These 30 T cell receptor beta chains came from one sample sequenced in a study of blood T cell repertoires in COVID-19. The table came from immunoSEQ multiplex PCR; TCRdb's copy has only in-frame clones and leaves some out. Found here are 95,000 to 120,000 clones, approximately 80% of them singletons; the top ten hold about 4%. The material sequenced was peripheral blood. These TCRs come from a woman in her seventies with acute or convalescent COVID-19.

Only a few counts were recorded for this clone. J is TRBJ2-5 and V is TRBV15, with D possibly matching TRBD1 (6 bases). Germline V gene lookup returns CDR1 LNHNV and CDR2 YYDKDF (reference sequence). V lost 3 bases, J lost 7 bases, and 18 bases lay in between. CDR3 length: 15 residues. The CDR3 DNA sequence: TGTGCCACCAGCAGGAGCCGGGACACCTCTCCGACCCAGTACTTC. Encoded protein: CATSRSRDTSPTQYF.

The V and J genes are TRBV27 and TRBJ2-7; D not certain. Germline V gene sequence: CDR1 MNHEY, CDR2 SMNVEV (reference sequence). The germline V and J ends were trimmed by 5 bases and 0 bases, with 14 bases remaining between them. The CDR3 length is 15 residues. The CDR3 nucleotides are TGTGCCAGCAGTCTCCGCGACGGGTTCTCCTACGAGCAGTACTTC. Residues: CASSLRDGFSYEQYF.

The chain couples TRBV18 to TRBJ2-3; 10 bases align to TRBD2. The V gene end was trimmed by 3 bases and the J gene end by 6 bases; junction bases not matched to a gene: 9. Germline V gene data show CDR1 as KGHSH and CDR2 as LQKENI. This CDR3 is built from 16 residues. The CDR3 DNA is TGTGCCAGCTCACCCGGGACTAGCGCCACTTGGGATACGCAGTATTTT. The encoded protein is CASSPGTSATWDTQYF.

The chain combines TRBV15 with TRBJ2-7; TRBD2 aligns across 11 bases. The germline CDR1 and CDR2 sequences are LNHNV and YYDKDF (reference sequence). Unmatched junction bases numbered 4, after V lost 4 bases and J lost 5 bases. The CDR3 runs 14 residues. In DNA form, the CDR3 reads TGTGCCACCAGCAAGACTAGCGGGAACAACGAGCAGTACTTC. Translated: CATSKTSGNNEQYF.

The gene calls are TRBV3-1 (or the pseudogene TRBV3-2) and TRBJ2-5; maybe TRBD1 (6 bases). Trimming removed 4 bases from V and 4 bases from J, with 13 bases in between. CDR3 length: 14 residues. Germline assignment: CDR1 LGHDT and CDR2 YNNKEL (reference sequence). The DNA for the CDR3 is TGTGCCAGCAGCCCGAGCAGGGGTGTAGAGACCCAGTACTTC. Protein sequence: CASSPSRGVETQYF.

V and J are TRBV12-3 or TRBV12-4 and TRBJ1-2, with 7 nucleotides matching TRBD1. After removal of 5 bases from V and 7 bases from J, the junction contained 4 bases not matched to a gene. CDR3 length equals 12 residues. Here the CDR3 reads CASSGTGVGYTF. The CDR3 DNA sequence: TGTGCCAGCAGTGGAACAGGGGTTGGCTACACCTTC.

The gene calls are TRBV6-2 or TRBV6-3 and TRBJ2-7; possible D gene TRBD2, 5 bases. The CDR3 spans 14 residues. Deletions cut 5 bases from V and 4 bases from J, with 15 bases between. In germline, CDR1 is MNHEY, CDR2 SVGEGT. The CDR3 loop reads CASSDPTGSYEQYV. CDR3 bases: TGTGCCAGCAGTGACCCTACGGGGTCTTACGAGCAGTACGTC.

The chain recombines TRBV6-2 or TRBV6-3 with TRBJ1-2; possibly TRBD1 for D (6 bases). Germline CDR1 is MNHEY and CDR2 is SVGEGT. The V end was cut by 2 bases, the J end by 1 base, with 8 bases between. This CDR3 has 14 residues. The CDR3 nucleotides are TGTGCCAGCAGTTACAGGGGGAATAACTATGGCTACACCTTC. Protein: CASSYRGNNYGYTF.

This clone was observed a handful of times. The rearrangement links TRBV19 to TRBJ2-7; 10 nucleotides match TRBD2. In germline, CDR1 is LNHDA, CDR2 SQIVND (reference sequence). The CDR3 is 16 residues long. V gave up 0 bases and J gave up 3 bases; unmatched junction bases: 5. CDR3 nucleotides: TGTGCCAGTAGTATAGAGCTAGCGGGAGCTGGCTACGAGCAGTACTTC. Translation: CASSIELAGAGYEQYF.

V gene TRBV7-9 combines with J gene TRBJ2-1, with a tentative D call TRBD2 (6 bases). The CDR3 covers 19 residues. Trimming took 1 base from V and 8 from J, leaving 27 bases between them. Germline V CDR1 and CDR2: SEHNR, FQNEAQ (reference sequence). The CDR3 DNA reads TGTGCCAGCAGCTTAGTGATGTTAGCCTCAGCGGGTCTGTTCCATGAGCAGTTCTTC. Amino acids: CASSLVMLASAGLFHEQFF.

This chain uses TRBV20-1 with TRBJ1-1; D gene unclear. Germline values: CDR1 DFQATT, CDR2 SNEGSKA (reference sequence). This CDR3 contains 11 residues. V lost 3 bases, J lost 6 bases, and 8 bases lay in between. CDR3 DNA: TGCAGTGCTAGGGCCTGGCCTGAAGCTTTCTTT. Its protein product is CSARAWPEAFF.

This clone showed up just a few times. The V gene is TRBV19, the J gene TRBJ2-1; 8 bases agree with TRBD1. The J segment lost 8 bases and the V segment lost 7 bases, leaving 10 bases of the junction unmatched. CDR1 is LNHDA, CDR2 SQIVND, per germline (reference sequence). This CDR3 spans 14 amino acids. The CDR3 DNA sequence: TGTGCCAGTATGAACGGACAGGGTGACCATGAGCAGTTCTTC. This sequence encodes CASMNGQGDHEQFF.

The J gene is TRBJ1-2, the V gene TRBV28; D unresolved. The CDR3 length is 12 residues. V was trimmed by 6 bases and J by 1 base, leaving 6 bases between them. The germline gives CDR1 MDHEN, CDR2 SYDVKM. CDR3 sequence: CASSKLNYGYTF. The CDR3 DNA follows: TGTGCCAGCAGCAAGCTTAACTATGGCTACACCTTC.

The CDR3 loop is CASSYASGQPQHF. The CDR3 coding sequence is TGTGCCAGCAGTTACGCCTCCGGTCAGCCCCAGCATTTT. The chain links TRBV6-2 or TRBV6-3 to TRBJ1-5; D not certain. Trimming shortened V by 2 bases and J by 6 bases, and 8 bases separated the two germline ends. CDR1 MNHEY and CDR2 SVGEGT come from the germline V gene. The CDR3 totals 13 residues.

The V gene is TRBV18, the J gene TRBJ1-1, with D perhaps TRBD1 (6 bases). The CDR3 sequence is 13 residues long. CDR1 is KGHSH, CDR2 LQKENI, per germline. Between the trimmed V and J ends, which lost 6 bases and 5 bases, there was a span of 13 bases. CDR3 sequence reads: CASSATGLTEAFF. In DNA form, the CDR3 reads TGTGCCAGCTCGGCTACAGGGCTTACTGAAGCTTTCTTT.

This chain joins TRBV11-2 and TRBJ2-1, with D perhaps matching TRBD2 (5 bases). Trimming pared 8 bases from V and 4 bases from J, leaving 18 bases between. Per germline, CDR1 SGHAT and CDR2 FQNNGV. The length of the CDR3 is 15 residues. The CDR3 is CASYSGRLGYNEQFF. The CDR3 bases are TGTGCCAGCTACAGCGGCCGGTTAGGATACAATGAGCAGTTCTTC.

This rearrangement joins TRBV9 to TRBJ2-1, with 8 bases that match TRBD2. CDR1 and CDR2 from the germline V gene are SGDLS and YYNGEE. The V segment lost 0 bases and the J segment 9 bases; nucleotides outside the gene matches: 8. This CDR3 comprises 15 residues. The CDR3 DNA is TGTGCCAGCAGCGTAGATGAAGCGGGAGTTCTTGAGCAGTTCTTC. Its translation: CASSVDEAGVLEQFF.

This rearrangement joins TRBV7-3 to TRBJ2-5, with D possibly being TRBD1 (6 bases). The CDR3 has 15 amino acids. V dropped 0 bases and J dropped 3 bases, with 11 bases sitting between them. In germline, CDR1 is SGHTA, CDR2 FQGTGA. The CDR3 loop is CASSLTGAREETQYF. In DNA form, the CDR3 reads TGTGCCAGCAGCTTAACGGGGGCGCGGGAAGAGACCCAGTACTTC.

The J gene is TRBJ1-1, the V gene TRBV19; 9 nucleotides align to TRBD1. CDR1 is LNHDA, CDR2 SQIVND, per germline (reference sequence). This CDR3 has 14 residues. The trim removed 6 bases at V and 5 bases at J, leaving 7 bases unmatched. The CDR3 nucleotides read TGTGCCAGTAGATACACAGGGGGCTCTACTGAAGCTTTCTTT. Encoded protein: CASRYTGGSTEAFF.

The chain uses TRBV24-1 and TRBJ2-1, with a possible D match to TRBD2 (5 bases). Trimming removed 3 bases from V and 4 bases from J, with 15 bases in between. Germline V gene lookup returns CDR1 KGHDR and CDR2 SFDVKD. The CDR3 is made up of 16 amino acids. CDR3 sequence: CATSDRLRERYNEQFF. The CDR3, as DNA: TGTGCCACCAGTGATCGATTGAGGGAAAGATACAATGAGCAGTTCTTC.

This rearrangement joins TRBV28 to TRBJ1-5, with a weak D call TRBD1 (5 bases). The germline V gene encodes CDR1 MDHEN and CDR2 SYDVKM. Trimming cost V 1 base and J 3 bases, with 13 bases left between them. CDR3 length: 16 residues. The CDR3 coding sequence is TGTGCCAGCAGTTTATTCGCAGGGCCTATCAATCAGCCCCAGCATTTT. Its protein product is CASSLFAGPINQPQHF.

The V gene is TRBV10-3, the J gene TRBJ2-3; weak D call: TRBD2 (6 bases). Per germline, CDR1 ENHRY and CDR2 SYGVKD. V was pared by 2 bases and J by 4 bases, with 19 bases between. CDR3 length equals 17 residues. The CDR3 DNA reads as TGTGCCATCAGTGAGCCCCGGGACTCCCTTCGAGCAGATACGCAGTATTTT. Translating it yields CAISEPRDSLRADTQYF.

The rearrangement uses TRBV7-8 and TRBJ1-4; no definite D call. The CDR3 totals 14 residues. Germline V gives CDR1 SGHVS, CDR2 FQNEAQ. Trimming left V 5 bases short and J 8 bases short, with 15 bases between. In DNA form, the CDR3 reads TGTGCCAGCAGCCCCGTGGCACTGGAGGAAAAACTGTTTTTT. It is translated as CASSPVALEEKLFF.

Notes on this clone: At one end, the junction sequence differs from germline, possibly due to a read error. The rearrangement joins TRBV2 to TRBJ2-1; D is possibly TRBD2 (7 bases). The CDR3 has 15 amino acids. Per the germline V gene, CDR1 is SNHLY and CDR2 is FYNNEI. The CDR3 loop reads CASRRIGGAYNEQFF. CDR3 sequence (DNA): TGTGCCAGCAGGAGAATAGGGGGGGCCTATAATGAGCAGTTCTTC. Using reference TRBV2 and TRBJ2-1 for the parts outside the CDR3, the full variable domain is EPEVTQTPSHQVTQMGQEVILRCVPISNHLYFYWYRQILGQKVEFLVSFYNNEISEKSEIFDDQFSVERPDGSNFTLKIRSTKLEDSAMYFCASRRIGGAYNEQFFGPGTRLTVL.

V and J are TRBV10-2 and TRBJ1-4; D possibly corresponds to TRBD1 (5 bases). Looked up from germline, CDR1 is WSHSY and CDR2 is SAAADI. The CDR3 is 14 amino acids. The V and J ends lost 5 bases and 3 bases respectively, with 10 bases between them. The CDR3 loop reads CASSSGWANEKLFF. CDR3 nucleotides: TGCGCCAGCAGTTCAGGGTGGGCTAATGAAAAACTGTTTTTT.

V is TRBV7-9 and J is TRBJ1-1, with a weak D call TRBD1 (6 bases). Germline V gene sequence: CDR1 SEHNR, CDR2 FQNEAQ (reference sequence). The length of the CDR3 is 13 residues. V dropped 4 bases and J dropped 2 bases, with 8 bases sitting between them. In nucleotides, the CDR3 is TGTGCCAGCAGCTCCAGGGGCAACACTGAAGCTTTCTTT. It yields the protein CASSSRGNTEAFF.

This chain connects TRBV28 to TRBJ1-1; possibly TRBD1 for D (5 bases). V gave up 3 bases and J gave up 0 bases, with 11 bases separating them. The CDR3 is made up of 15 amino acids. Germline V CDR1 and CDR2: MDHEN, SYDVKM. The CDR3 region has the DNA TGTGCCAGCAGTTTTAGGGGACTTATGAACACTGAAGCTTTCTTT. It is translated as CASSFRGLMNTEAFF.

V gene TRBV6-2 or TRBV6-3 combines with J gene TRBJ2-6; possibly TRBD2 for D (6 bases). Germline CDR1 MNHEY, CDR2 SVGEGT. V gave up 1 base and J gave up 0 bases, with 10 bases separating them. This CDR3 spans 17 amino acids. CDR3 in DNA: TGTGCCAGCAGTTACTTCAGACTAGACTCTGGGGCCAACGTCCTGACTTTC. This gives the protein CASSYFRLDSGANVLTF.

This chain connects TRBV29-1 to TRBJ1-2; D is possibly TRBD1 (6 bases). Trimming pared 4 bases from V and 8 bases from J, leaving 17 bases between. The CDR3 consists of 13 residues. Germline CDR1 SQVTM, CDR2 ANQGSEA. The CDR3 coding sequence is TGCAGCGTTGTTGGGGGCAGGGGCATGGGCTACACCTTC. As protein: CSVVGGRGMGYTF.

V and J are TRBV7-2 and TRBJ2-5; TRBD1 matches 7 bases. The CDR3 loop spans 14 amino acids. J was trimmed by 5 bases and V by 5 bases; bases with no gene match: 8. Germline lookup yields CDR1 SGHTA and CDR2 FQGNSA. In DNA form, the CDR3 reads TGTGCCAGCAGCCACTATACGACAGGGGAGACCCAGTACTTC. Translating gives CASSHYTTGETQYF.